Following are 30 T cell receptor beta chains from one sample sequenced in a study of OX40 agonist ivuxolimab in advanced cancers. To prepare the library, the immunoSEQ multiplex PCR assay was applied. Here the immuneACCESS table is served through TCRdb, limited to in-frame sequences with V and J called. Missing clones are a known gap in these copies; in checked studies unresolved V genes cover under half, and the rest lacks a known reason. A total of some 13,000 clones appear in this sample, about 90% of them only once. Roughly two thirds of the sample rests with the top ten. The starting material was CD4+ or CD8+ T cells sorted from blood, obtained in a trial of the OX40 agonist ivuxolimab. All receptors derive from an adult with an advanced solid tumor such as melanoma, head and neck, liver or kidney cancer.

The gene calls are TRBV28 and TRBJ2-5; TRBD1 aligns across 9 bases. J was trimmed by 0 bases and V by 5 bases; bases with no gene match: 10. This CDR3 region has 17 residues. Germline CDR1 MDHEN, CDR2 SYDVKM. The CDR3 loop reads CASSPGTGLTNQETQYF. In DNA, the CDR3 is TGTGCCAGCAGTCCCGGGACAGGGTTGACCAACCAAGAGACCCAGTACTTC.

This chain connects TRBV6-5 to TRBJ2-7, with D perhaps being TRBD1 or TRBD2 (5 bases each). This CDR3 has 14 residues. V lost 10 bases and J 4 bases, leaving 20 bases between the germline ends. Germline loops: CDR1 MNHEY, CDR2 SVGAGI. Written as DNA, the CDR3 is TGTGCCACAGCACCGGGACCAAACATATACGAGCAGTACTTC. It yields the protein CATAPGPNIYEQYF.

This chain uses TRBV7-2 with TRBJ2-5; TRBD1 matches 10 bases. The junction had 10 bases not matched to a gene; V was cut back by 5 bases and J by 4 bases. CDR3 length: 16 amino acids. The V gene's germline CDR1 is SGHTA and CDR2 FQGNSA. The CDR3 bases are TGTGCCAGCAGCCCAGACAGGGGGCTCTTCCGAGAGACCCAGTACTTC. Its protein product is CASSPDRGLFRETQYF.

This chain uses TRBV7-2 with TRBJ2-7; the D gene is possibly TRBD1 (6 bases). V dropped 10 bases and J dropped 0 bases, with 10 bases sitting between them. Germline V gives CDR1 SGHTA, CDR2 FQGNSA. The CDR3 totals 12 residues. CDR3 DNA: TGTGCCACCCAGGGGAGCTCCTACGAGCAGTACTTC. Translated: CATQGSSYEQYF.

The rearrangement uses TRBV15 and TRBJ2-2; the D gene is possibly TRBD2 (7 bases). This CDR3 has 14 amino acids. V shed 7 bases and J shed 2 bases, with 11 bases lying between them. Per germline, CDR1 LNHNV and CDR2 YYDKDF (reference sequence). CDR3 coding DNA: TGTGCCACCACCGGGGGGCCCAACACCGGGGAGCTGTTTTTT. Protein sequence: CATTGGPNTGELFF.

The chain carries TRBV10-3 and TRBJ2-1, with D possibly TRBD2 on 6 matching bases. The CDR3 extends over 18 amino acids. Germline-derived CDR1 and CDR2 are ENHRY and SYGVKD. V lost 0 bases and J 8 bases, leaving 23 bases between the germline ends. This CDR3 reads CAISESFASGSRGYEQFF. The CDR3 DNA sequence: TGTGCCATCAGTGAGTCGTTTGCCAGCGGGTCTCGGGGGTATGAGCAGTTCTTC.

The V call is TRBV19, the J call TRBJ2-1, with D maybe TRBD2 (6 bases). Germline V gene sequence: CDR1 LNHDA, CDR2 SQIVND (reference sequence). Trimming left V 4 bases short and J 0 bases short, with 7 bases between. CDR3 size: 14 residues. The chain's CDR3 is CASSSGTSYNEQFF. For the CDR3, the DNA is TGTGCCAGTAGTAGCGGGACCTCCTACAATGAGCAGTTCTTC.

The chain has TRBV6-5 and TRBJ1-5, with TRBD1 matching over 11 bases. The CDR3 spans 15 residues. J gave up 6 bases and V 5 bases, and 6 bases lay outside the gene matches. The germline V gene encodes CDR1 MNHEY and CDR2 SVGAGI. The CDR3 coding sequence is TGTGCCAGCAGTAGGACAGGGGGCGCAGGTCAGCCCCAGCATTTT. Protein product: CASSRTGGAGQPQHF.

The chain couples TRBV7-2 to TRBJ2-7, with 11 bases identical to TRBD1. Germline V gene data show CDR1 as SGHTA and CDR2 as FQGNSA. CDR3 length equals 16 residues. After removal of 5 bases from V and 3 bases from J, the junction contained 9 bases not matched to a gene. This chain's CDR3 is CASSAPTGTGGYEQYF. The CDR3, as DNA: TGTGCCAGCAGCGCCCCGACCGGGACAGGGGGCTACGAGCAGTACTTC.

The CDR3 region is CASSPTDRGVAEAFF. The CDR3 nucleotides are TGTGCCAGCTCACCGACGGACAGGGGAGTCGCTGAAGCTTTCTTT. The chain has TRBV18 and TRBJ1-1, with 9 bases fitting TRBD1. Trimming removed 3 bases from V and 6 bases from J; junction bases left unmatched: 8. The CDR3 runs to 15 residues. CDR1 and CDR2 (germline): KGHSH, LQKENI.

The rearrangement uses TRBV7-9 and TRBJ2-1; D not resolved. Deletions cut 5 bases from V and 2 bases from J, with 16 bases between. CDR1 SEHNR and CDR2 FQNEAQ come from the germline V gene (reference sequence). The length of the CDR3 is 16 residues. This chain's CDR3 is CASSLSLAAAYNEQFF. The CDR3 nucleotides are TGTGCCAGCAGCCTAAGCCTGGCAGCCGCCTACAATGAGCAGTTCTTC. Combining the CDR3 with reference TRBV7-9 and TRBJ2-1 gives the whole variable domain DTGVSQNPRHKITKRGQNVTFRCDPISEHNRLYWYRQTLGQGPEFLTYFQNEAQLEKSRLLSDRFSAERPKGSFSTLEIQRTEQGDSAMYLCASSLSLAAAYNEQFFGPGTRLTVL.

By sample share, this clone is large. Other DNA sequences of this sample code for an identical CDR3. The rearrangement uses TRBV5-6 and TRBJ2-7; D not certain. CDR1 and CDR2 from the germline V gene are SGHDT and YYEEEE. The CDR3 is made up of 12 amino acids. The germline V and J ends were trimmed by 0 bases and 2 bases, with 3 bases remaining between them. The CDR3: CASSLATYEQYF. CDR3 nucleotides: TGTGCCAGCAGCTTGGCCACCTACGAGCAGTACTTC.

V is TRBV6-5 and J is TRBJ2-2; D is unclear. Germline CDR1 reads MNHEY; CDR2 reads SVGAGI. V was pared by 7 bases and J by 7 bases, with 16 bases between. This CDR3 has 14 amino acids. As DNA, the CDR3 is TGTGCCAGCAAGGCTACCGGGTCAAGCGGGGAGCTGTTTTTT. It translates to CASKATGSSGELFF.

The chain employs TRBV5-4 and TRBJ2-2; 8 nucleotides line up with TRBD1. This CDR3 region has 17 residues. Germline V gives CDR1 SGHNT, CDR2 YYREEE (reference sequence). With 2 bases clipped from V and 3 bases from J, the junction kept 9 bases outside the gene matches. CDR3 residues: CASSFPDRGVDTGELFF. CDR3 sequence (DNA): TGTGCCAGCAGCTTTCCCGACAGGGGCGTCGACACCGGGGAGCTGTTTTTT.

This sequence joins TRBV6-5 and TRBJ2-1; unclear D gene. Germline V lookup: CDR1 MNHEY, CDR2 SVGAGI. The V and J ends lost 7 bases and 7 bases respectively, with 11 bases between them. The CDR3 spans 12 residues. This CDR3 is CASKTSGNEQFF. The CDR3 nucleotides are TGTGCCAGCAAGACCTCAGGTAATGAGCAGTTCTTC.

CDR3 bases: TGTGCCAGCAGCTTAGTACTAGCGGCCACAGATACGCAGTATTTT. Translation gives CASSLVLAATDTQYF. This chain uses TRBV7-2 with TRBJ2-3; 8 nucleotides line up with TRBD2. CDR1 and CDR2 from the germline V gene are SGHTA and FQGNSA. V lost 1 base, J lost 2 bases, and 2 bases stayed unmatched. The CDR3 totals 15 residues.

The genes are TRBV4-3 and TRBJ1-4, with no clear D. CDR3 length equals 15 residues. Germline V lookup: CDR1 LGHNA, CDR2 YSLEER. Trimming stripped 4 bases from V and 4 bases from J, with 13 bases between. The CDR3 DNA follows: TGCGCCAGCAGCCCCCAATGGGCGGGTAATGAAAAACTGTTTTTT. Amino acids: CASSPQWAGNEKLFF.

The CDR3 loop is CASSHGTASYEQYF. Written as DNA, the CDR3 is TGTGCCAGCAGTCACGGGACGGCCTCCTACGAGCAGTACTTC. The chain has TRBV6-6 and TRBJ2-7; D may match TRBD1 or TRBD2 (5 bases each). The V gene's germline CDR1 is MNHNY and CDR2 SVGAGI (reference sequence). V was cut by 5 bases and J by 0 bases, with 11 bases left in between. This CDR3 has 14 residues.

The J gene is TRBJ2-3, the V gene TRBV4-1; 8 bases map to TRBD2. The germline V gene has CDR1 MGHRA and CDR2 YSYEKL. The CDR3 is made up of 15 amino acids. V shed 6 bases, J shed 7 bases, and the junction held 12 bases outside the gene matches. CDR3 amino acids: CASSTNSGIGNTQYF. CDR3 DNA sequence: TGCGCCAGCAGTACCAATAGCGGGATTGGAAATACGCAGTATTTT.

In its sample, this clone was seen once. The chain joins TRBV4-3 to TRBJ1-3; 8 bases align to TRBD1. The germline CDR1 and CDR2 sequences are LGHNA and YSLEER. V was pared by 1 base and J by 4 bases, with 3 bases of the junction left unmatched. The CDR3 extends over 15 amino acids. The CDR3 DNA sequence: TGCGCCAGCAGCCAAGTCAGGGGGCGAGGAAACACCATATATTTT. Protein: CASSQVRGRGNTIYF.

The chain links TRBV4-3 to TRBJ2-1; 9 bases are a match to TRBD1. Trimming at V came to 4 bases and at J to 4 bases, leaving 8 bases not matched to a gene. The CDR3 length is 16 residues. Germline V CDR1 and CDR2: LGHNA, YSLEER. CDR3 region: CASSLSRDRAYNEQFF. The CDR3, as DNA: TGCGCCAGCAGCCTGTCCCGGGACAGGGCATACAATGAGCAGTTCTTC.

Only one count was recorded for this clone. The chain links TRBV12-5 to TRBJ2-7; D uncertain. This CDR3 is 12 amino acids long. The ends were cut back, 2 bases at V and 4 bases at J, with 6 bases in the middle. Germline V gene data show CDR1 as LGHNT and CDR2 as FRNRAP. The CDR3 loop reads CASGLSAYEQYF. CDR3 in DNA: TGTGCTAGTGGTTTGTCCGCTTACGAGCAGTACTTC.

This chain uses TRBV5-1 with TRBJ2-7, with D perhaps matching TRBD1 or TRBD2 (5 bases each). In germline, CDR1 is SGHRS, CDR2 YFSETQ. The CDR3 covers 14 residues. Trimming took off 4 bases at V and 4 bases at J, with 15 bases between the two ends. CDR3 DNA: TGCGCCAGCAGCGCCTCCGGGACCTCATACGAGCAGTACTTC. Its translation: CASSASGTSYEQYF.

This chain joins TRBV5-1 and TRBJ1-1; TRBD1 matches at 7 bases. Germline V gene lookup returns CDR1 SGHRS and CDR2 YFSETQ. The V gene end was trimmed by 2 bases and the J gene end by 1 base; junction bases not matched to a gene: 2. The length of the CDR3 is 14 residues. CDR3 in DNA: TGCGCCAGCAGCTTCCAGGGGGAGAACACTGAAGCTTTCTTT. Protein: CASSFQGENTEAFF.

This CDR3 is CAWSPGVGDEQYF. The CDR3 DNA sequence: TGTGCCTGGAGTCCGGGGGTGGGCGACGAGCAGTACTTC. The chain carries TRBV30 and TRBJ2-7; D may be TRBD2 (6 bases). In germline, CDR1 is GTSNPN, CDR2 SVGIG (reference sequence). The CDR3 length is 13 residues. V was cut by 2 bases and J by 5 bases, with 13 bases left in between.

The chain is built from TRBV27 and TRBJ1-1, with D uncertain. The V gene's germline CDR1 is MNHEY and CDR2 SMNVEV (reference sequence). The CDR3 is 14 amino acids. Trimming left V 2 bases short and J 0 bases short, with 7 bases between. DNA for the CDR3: TGTGCCAGCAGTTTAAACGGTTTGAACACTGAAGCTTTCTTT. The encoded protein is CASSLNGLNTEAFF.

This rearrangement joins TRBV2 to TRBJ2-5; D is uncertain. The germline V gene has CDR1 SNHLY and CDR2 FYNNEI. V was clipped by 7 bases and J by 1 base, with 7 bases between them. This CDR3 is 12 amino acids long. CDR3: CASTSIQETQYF. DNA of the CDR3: TGTGCCAGCACTAGTATCCAAGAGACCCAGTACTTC.

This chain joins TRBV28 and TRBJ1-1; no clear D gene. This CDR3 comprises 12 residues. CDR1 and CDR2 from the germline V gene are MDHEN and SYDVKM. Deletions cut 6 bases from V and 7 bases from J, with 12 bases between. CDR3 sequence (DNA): TGTGCCAGCAGCGATTTGACGATTGAAGCTTTCTTT. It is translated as CASSDLTIEAFF. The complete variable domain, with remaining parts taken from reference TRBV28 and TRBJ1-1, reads DVKVTQSSRYLVKRTGEKVFLECVQDMDHENMFWYRQDPGLGLRLIYFSYDVKMKEKGDIPEGYSVSREKKERFSLILESASTNQTSMYLCASSDLTIEAFFGQGTRLTVV.

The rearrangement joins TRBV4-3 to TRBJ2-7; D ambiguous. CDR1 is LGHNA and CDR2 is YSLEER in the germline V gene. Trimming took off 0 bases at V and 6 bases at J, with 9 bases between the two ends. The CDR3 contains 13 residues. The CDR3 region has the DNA TGCGCCAGCAGCCAAGATTTGGGTGGCGAGCAGTACTTC. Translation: CASSQDLGGEQYF.

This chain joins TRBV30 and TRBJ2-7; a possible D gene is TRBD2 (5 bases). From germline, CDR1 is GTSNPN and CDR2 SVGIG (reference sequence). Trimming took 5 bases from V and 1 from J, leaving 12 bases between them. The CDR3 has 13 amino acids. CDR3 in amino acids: CAWRPSGSYEQYF. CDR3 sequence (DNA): TGTGCCTGGCGACCCTCGGGATCCTACGAGCAGTACTTC.